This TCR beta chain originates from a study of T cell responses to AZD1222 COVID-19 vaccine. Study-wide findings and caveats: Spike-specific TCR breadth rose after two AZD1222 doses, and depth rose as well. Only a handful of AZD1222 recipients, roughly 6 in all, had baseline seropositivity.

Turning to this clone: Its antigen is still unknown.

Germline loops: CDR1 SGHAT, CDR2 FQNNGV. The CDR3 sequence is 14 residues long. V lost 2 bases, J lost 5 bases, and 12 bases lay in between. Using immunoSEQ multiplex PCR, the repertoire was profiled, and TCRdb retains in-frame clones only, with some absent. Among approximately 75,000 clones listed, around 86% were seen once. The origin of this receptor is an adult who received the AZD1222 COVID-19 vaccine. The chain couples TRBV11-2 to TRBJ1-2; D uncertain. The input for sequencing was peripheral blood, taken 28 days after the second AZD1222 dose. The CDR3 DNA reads TGTGCCAGCAGCTTACGGCCAGCCCTTTATGGCTACACCTTC. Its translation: CASSLRPALYGYTF.